Listed here are 17 T cell receptor beta chains from one sample, sequenced in a study of blood T cell repertoires in COVID-19. Here immunoSEQ multiplex PCR was the method, and the copy in TCRdb shows in-frame clones only, minus some. The data hold roughly 14,000 clones, with 55% to 85% observed a single time. Input material: peripheral blood. These TCRs come from an older man with acute or convalescent COVID-19.

Sample share makes this clone large. The genes are TRBV4-3 and TRBJ1-2; a possible D gene is TRBD1 (6 bases). V dropped 3 bases and J dropped 6 bases, with 14 bases sitting between them. CDR3 size: 14 residues. The germline CDR1 and CDR2 sequences are LGHNA and YSLEER. For the CDR3, the DNA is TGCGCCAGCAGCCATTACGCAGGGGTCCATGGCTACACCTTC. It encodes CASSHYAGVHGYTF.

The chain recombines TRBV2 with TRBJ2-5; 11 nucleotides match TRBD2. The CDR3 extends over 18 amino acids. Germline V gene lookup returns CDR1 SNHLY and CDR2 FYNNEI. With V trimmed by 6 bases and J by 3 bases, 15 bases remained unmatched. CDR3 residues: CASRRRGLAGGPEETQYF. The CDR3 region has the DNA TGTGCCAGCAGACGCAGGGGTTTAGCGGGAGGGCCGGAAGAGACCCAGTACTTC.

This clone was seen a handful of times. The rearrangement links TRBV4-1 to TRBJ2-2; TRBD2 agrees at 8 bases. With 0 bases clipped from V and 4 bases from J, the junction kept 4 bases outside the gene matches. The CDR3 loop spans 16 amino acids. Germline assignment: CDR1 MGHRA and CDR2 YSYEKL. In DNA, the CDR3 is TGCGCCAGCAGCCAAGAGGAAAGCGGGGGCACCGGGGAGCTGTTTTTT. It codes for CASSQEESGGTGELFF.

This chain links TRBV12-5 with TRBJ2-7; the match to TRBD1 covers 11 bases. With 3 bases clipped from V and 3 bases from J, the junction kept 7 bases outside the gene matches. This CDR3 is built from 16 residues. Germline lookup yields CDR1 LGHNT and CDR2 FRNRAP. The CDR3 nucleotides read TGTGCTAGTGGTTTATTTGGGACAGGGGGAAACTACGAGCAGTACTTC. This translates into CASGLFGTGGNYEQYF.

The chain links TRBV7-8 to TRBJ1-1; D is possibly TRBD1 (5 bases). V lost 2 bases, J lost 4 bases, and 14 bases lay in between. Germline values: CDR1 SGHVS, CDR2 FQNEAQ. The CDR3 sequence is 15 residues long. The CDR3 region has the DNA TGTGCCAGCAGCTTATTATCTGCGGGGACCACTGAAGCTTTCTTT. Translating it yields CASSLLSAGTTEAFF.

CDR3 DNA: TGTGCCAGCAGCTCCTACAGGGGGCAGGCCTACGAGCAGTACTTC. Translated, it gives CASSSYRGQAYEQYF. This chain joins TRBV11-2 and TRBJ2-7; 9 bases are a match to TRBD1. Germline CDR1 SGHAT, CDR2 FQNNGV. This CDR3 has 15 amino acids. The V and J ends lost 4 bases and 2 bases, in that order; junction bases with no gene match: 6.

This rearrangement joins TRBV27 to TRBJ1-1; possibly TRBD1 for D (5 bases). The CDR3 has 15 residues. V shed 6 bases and J shed 5 bases, with 19 bases lying between them. Germline loops: CDR1 MNHEY, CDR2 SMNVEV (reference sequence). CDR3 protein: CASSISTTGGTEAFF. In DNA, the CDR3 is TGTGCCAGCAGCATTTCTACTACTGGGGGGACTGAAGCTTTCTTT.

The chain joins TRBV6-2 or TRBV6-3 to TRBJ2-7, with 9 bases matching TRBD2. Per germline, CDR1 MNHEY and CDR2 SVGEGT. J was trimmed by 6 bases and V by 2 bases; bases with no gene match: 8. The CDR3 sequence is 15 residues long. The CDR3 region has the DNA TGTGCCAGCAGTTACAGTAGCGGGAGAGGGGGCGAGCAGTACTTC. Protein product: CASSYSSGRGGEQYF.

The chain has TRBV28 and TRBJ2-1; perhaps TRBD2 as D (6 bases). Deletions cut 5 bases from V and 10 bases from J, with 21 bases between. The germline V gene has CDR1 MDHEN and CDR2 SYDVKM. The CDR3 has 15 residues. For the CDR3, the DNA is TGTGCCAGCAGTCATGGGACTGGCCCCTCGAGGGAGCAGTTCTTC. Its protein is CASSHGTGPSREQFF.

V is TRBV11-2 and J is TRBJ2-7; 11 positions agree with TRBD1. V lost 2 bases and J lost 3; bases outside the gene matches: 6. Germline assignment: CDR1 SGHAT and CDR2 FQNNGV. The CDR3 sequence is 16 residues long. The CDR3 nucleotides read TGTGCCAGCAGCTTACAGGGGACAGGGGGGAACTACGAGCAGTACTTC. As protein: CASSLQGTGGNYEQYF.

The chain uses TRBV2 and TRBJ2-1, with no clear D. V was shortened by 3 bases and J by 12 bases, with 15 bases between the two germline ends. Germline V gene lookup returns CDR1 SNHLY and CDR2 FYNNEI. There are 13 residues in the CDR3. The CDR3 DNA follows: TGTGCCAGCAGTGAGAGTGAAGTGATACGGCAGTTCTTC. Protein sequence: CASSESEVIRQFF.

The rearrangement joins TRBV9 to TRBJ1-3; tentatively, D is TRBD1 (5 bases). This CDR3 region has 16 residues. CDR1 is SGDLS, CDR2 YYNGEE, per germline. V was clipped by 0 bases and J by 3 bases, with 13 bases between them. The CDR3 spells CASSVELWGSGNTIYF. CDR3 sequence (DNA): TGTGCCAGCAGCGTAGAATTGTGGGGCAGTGGAAACACCATATATTTT. The full variable domain, completed using reference TRBV9 and TRBJ1-3, is DSGVTQTPKHLITATGQRVTLRCSPRSGDLSVYWYQQSLDQGLQFLIQYYNGEERAKGNILERFSAQQFPDLHSELNLSSLELGDSALYFCASSVELWGSGNTIYFGEGSWLTVV.

The J gene is TRBJ1-2, the V gene TRBV6-5, with 9 bases matching TRBD1. This CDR3 has 13 residues. Germline CDR1 MNHEY, CDR2 SVGAGI. V dropped 5 bases and J dropped 7; count of bases not matched to a gene: 5. The CDR3 reads CASSRTGEGGYTF. The CDR3 nucleotides read TGTGCCAGCAGTCGGACAGGGGAGGGTGGCTACACCTTC.

V is TRBV3-1 (or the pseudogene TRBV3-2) and J is TRBJ1-4; D is perhaps TRBD1 (6 bases). Trimming pared 4 bases from V and 10 bases from J, leaving 19 bases between. Per germline, CDR1 LGHDT and CDR2 YNNKEL (reference sequence). The CDR3 spans 15 residues. The CDR3 DNA is TGTGCCAGCAGCCCCCAAACGGGGGGCATCGGAAAACTGTTTTTT. It translates to CASSPQTGGIGKLFF.

The V gene is TRBV7-2, the J gene TRBJ2-1, with TRBD1 identical over 9 bases. The CDR3 has 14 amino acids. V gave up 4 bases and J gave up 5 bases; unmatched junction bases: 3. CDR1 and CDR2 (germline): SGHTA, FQGNSA. Here the CDR3 reads CASSSGQGNNEQFF. CDR3 DNA: TGTGCCAGCAGCTCGGGACAGGGAAACAATGAGCAGTTCTTC.

V usage is TRBV10-2 and J usage is TRBJ1-2, with 8 bases that match TRBD1. The CDR3 contains 15 residues. The trim removed 6 bases at V and 6 bases at J, leaving 12 bases unmatched. Germline assignment: CDR1 WSHSY and CDR2 SAAADI. The CDR3 loop reads CASSAGGWGGNGYTF. The DNA of the CDR3 is TGCGCCAGCAGCGCAGGGGGCTGGGGGGGGAATGGCTACACCTTC.

This sequence joins TRBV12-3 or TRBV12-4 and TRBJ2-7; 9 bases agree with TRBD1. V lost 8 bases to trimming and J lost 3 bases; unmatched junction nucleotides: 5. The CDR3 has 13 residues. This chain's CDR3 is CASRDREVYEQYF. CDR3 nucleotide sequence: TGTGCCAGCCGGGACAGGGAGGTCTACGAGCAGTACTTC.